This passage covers 23 T cell receptor beta chains from one sample sequenced in a study of T cell clonality in common variable immunodeficiency. Generated by immunoSEQ multiplex PCR, the TCRdb table keeps only in-frame clones and is missing some. The sample yields just over 25,000 clones, without any singletons. Broader study findings: Fewer deletions and N-nucleotide insertions were reportedly seen in common variable immunodeficiency TCR beta sequences.

These receptors' targets are unknown. Sequenced sample: peripheral blood mononuclear cells. These receptors all come from a human donor with common variable immunodeficiency.

At least ten counts were recorded for this clone. Read coverage stops 3 residues before the CDR3 terminus; the germline J gene supplies the remainder. The gene calls are TRBV20-1 and TRBJ1-1, with D tentatively TRBD1 (5 bases). V was shortened by 6 bases and J by 5 bases, with 16 bases between the two germline ends. CDR3 size: 13 residues. The germline CDR1 and CDR2 sequences are DFQATT and SNEGSKA (reference sequence). CDR3 sequence reads: CSALWPGRTEAFF. The sequenced CDR3 bases are TGCAGTGCCCTTTGGCCAGGGCGGACTGAA.

This clone was observed many times. The sequenced fragment ends 3 residues before the CDR3 boundary, so the rest is inferred from the germline J gene. V gene TRBV18 combines with J gene TRBJ1-2; 9 bases align to TRBD1. Looked up from germline, CDR1 is KGHSH and CDR2 is LQKENI. The CDR3 length is 14 residues. J gave up 6 bases and V 3 bases, and 5 bases lay outside the gene matches. Incomplete CDR3 DNA: TGTGCCAGCTCACCGACAGGGGGTTTCAATGGC. It codes for CASSPTGGFNG. The whole CDR3 region reads CASSPTGGFNGYTF.

A note on this clone: The read ends 3 residues before the CDR3 terminus; that terminus is restored from the germline J gene. The chain couples TRBV5-1 to TRBJ2-7; maybe TRBD1 (6 bases). This CDR3 spans 13 amino acids. V was pared by 1 base and J by 6 bases, with 11 bases between. The germline V gene encodes CDR1 SGHRS and CDR2 YFSETQ. CDR3 DNA, as far as it was read: TGCGCCAGCAGCTTGTTGGGGACAACCGAG. Encoded protein: CASSLLGTTE. The full CDR3 protein is CASSLLGTTEQYF.

This clone was seen ten or more times. The observed sequence ends 3 residues before the CDR3 terminus, with the missing tail filled in from the germline J gene. The gene calls are TRBV12-3 or TRBV12-4 and TRBJ2-7; D is unclear. The V gene lost 2 bases and the J gene lost 6 bases, with 8 bases spanning the gap. There are 12 residues in the CDR3. CDR3 bases read: TGTGCCAGCAGTTTACAGGCTGGCGAG. Translated, it gives CASSLQAGE. The CDR3 in its entirety is CASSLQAGEQYF.

With regard to this clone: The read terminates 3 residues ahead of where the CDR3 ends, so the germline J gene completes it. Other DNA sequences of this sample code for an identical CDR3. The chain links TRBV6-2 or TRBV6-3 to TRBJ2-7, with 9 positions matching TRBD1. The germline gives CDR1 MNHEY, CDR2 SVGEGT. The V segment lost 10 bases and the J segment 4 bases; nucleotides outside the gene matches: 14. The CDR3 runs to 15 residues. CDR3 region: CATYLIGTGSYEQYF. The CDR3 DNA, read in part, is TGTGCCACCTACCTTATCGGGACAGGGTCTTACGAG.

On this clone: The sequence runs out 3 residues before the end of the CDR3; the remainder is reconstructed from the germline J gene. V is TRBV6-2 or TRBV6-3 and J is TRBJ2-6; 9 bases map to TRBD2. Germline V gene lookup returns CDR1 MNHEY and CDR2 SVGEGT. CDR3 size: 14 residues. The ends lost 6 bases at V and 4 bases at J; junction bases unmatched: 1. This CDR3 is CASSTSGGANVLTF. The DNA read from the CDR3 is TGTGCCAGCAGCACTAGCGGGGGGGCCAACGTC.

This clone was seen at least ten times. The read gets to within 3 residues of the CDR3 end, and the germline J gene fills in the rest. The genes are TRBV20-1 and TRBJ2-7; TRBD2 might be the D (6 bases). The ends were cut back, 2 bases at V and 2 bases at J, with 13 bases in the middle. The CDR3 consists of 14 residues. In germline, CDR1 is DFQATT, CDR2 SNEGSKA (reference sequence). The part of the CDR3 DNA that was read is TGCAGTGCTAGAAGGGACTTCACGACCTACGAG. Translated, it gives CSARRDFTTYE. The full CDR3 sequence reads CSARRDFTTYEQYF.

This clone came up many times. The read ends 3 residues early relative to the CDR3; the germline J gene fills the gap. The rearrangement links TRBV29-1 to TRBJ2-1; unclear D gene. Germline V lookup: CDR1 SQVTM, CDR2 ANQGSEA. V lost 5 bases, J lost 9 bases, and 11 bases lay in between. This CDR3 region has 11 residues. The part of the CDR3 DNA that was read is TGCAGCGTTTTCGGTGCCACTGAG. It yields the protein CSVFGATE. The CDR3, in full, reads CSVFGATEQFF.

This clone was detected many times. The read ends 3 residues before the CDR3 terminus; that terminus is restored from the germline J gene. The rearrangement links TRBV7-9 to TRBJ1-1; the match to TRBD1 covers 10 bases. Germline assignment: CDR1 SEHNR and CDR2 FQNEAQ (reference sequence). CDR3 length: 14 amino acids. The junction had 4 bases not matched to a gene; V was cut back by 6 bases and J by 3 bases. Incomplete CDR3 DNA: TGTGCCAGCAGGCCCGGACAGGGGGACACTGAA. This gives the protein CASRPGQGDTE. The CDR3 in its entirety is CASRPGQGDTEAFF. Full variable domain (remainder filled in from reference TRBV7-9 and TRBJ1-1): DTGVSQNPRHKITKRGQNVTFRCDPISEHNRLYWYRQTLGQGPEFLTYFQNEAQLEKSRLLSDRFSAERPKGSFSTLEIQRTEQGDSAMYLCASRPGQGDTEAFFGQGTRLTVV.

By share, this clone counts as medium-sized. Sequencing ends 3 residues short of the CDR3 end; the germline J gene provides the rest. The chain couples TRBV7-9 to TRBJ2-4; D is undetermined. In germline, CDR1 is SEHNR, CDR2 FQNEAQ (reference sequence). Trimming left V 0 bases short and J 7 bases short, with 4 bases between. The CDR3 consists of 12 residues. Incomplete CDR3 DNA: TGTGCCAGCAGCTTAGCTAGCAACATT. It translates to CASSLASNI. The entire CDR3 protein is CASSLASNIQYF. The whole variable domain, filled in from reference TRBV7-9 and TRBJ2-4, reads DTGVSQNPRHKITKRGQNVTFRCDPISEHNRLYWYRQTLGQGPEFLTYFQNEAQLEKSRLLSDRFSAERPKGSFSTLEIQRTEQGDSAMYLCASSLASNIQYFGAGTRLSVL.

This clone appeared many times. The read terminates 3 residues before the CDR3 end, so the remaining end is supplied by the germline J gene. This chain joins TRBV2 and TRBJ1-1, with TRBD1 identical over 7 bases. The length of the CDR3 is 13 residues. CDR1 and CDR2 (germline): SNHLY, FYNNEI. Partial CDR3 DNA: TGTGCCAGCAGTGCCAAAGGGGGCTTGGAA. Protein sequence: CASSAKGGLE. Given in full, the CDR3 is CASSAKGGLEAFF.

This clone has more than one count but fewer than ten. The CDR3 extends 3 residues past the end of the read, so its final part is completed from the germline J gene. The genes are TRBV19 and TRBJ1-4, with TRBD1 identical over 10 bases. The germline V gene encodes CDR1 LNHDA and CDR2 SQIVND (reference sequence). Germline trimming cut 3 bases from V and 3 bases from J; bases unmatched to any gene: 7. The CDR3 runs to 17 residues. The CDR3 loop reads CASSMGQGLSANEKLFF. CDR3 bases read: TGTGCCAGTAGTATGGGACAGGGGCTCTCAGCTAATGAAAAA.

The sample holds a few counts of this clone. The CDR3 end is not reached by the read, which stops 3 residues before it; the germline J gene fills it in. This sample also contains other DNA sequences that code for the same CDR3. The gene calls are TRBV7-9 and TRBJ1-4, with 9 bases lining up with TRBD1. Trimming took 1 base from V and 8 from J; bases not matched to a gene: 5. The CDR3 length is 15 residues. The germline gives CDR1 SEHNR, CDR2 FQNEAQ (reference sequence). CDR3 residues: CASSLEQGAGEKLFF. The CDR3 bases that were read are TGTGCCAGCAGCTTAGAACAGGGGGCAGGGGAAAAA.

This clone was detected many times. The CDR3 goes on 3 residues after the read ends, and that part is filled in from the germline J gene. The chain has TRBV20-1 and TRBJ1-4, with D possibly TRBD1 on 5 matching bases. The CDR3 consists of 12 residues. Germline V gene data show CDR1 as DFQATT and CDR2 as SNEGSKA (reference sequence). Partial CDR3 DNA: TGCAGTGCTAGGGATATGACAGACCAA. It codes for CSARDMTDQ. The full-length CDR3 reads as CSARDMTDQLFF.

This clone came up many times. The part of the CDR3 DNA that was read is TGTGCCAGTTTTTATCGAGAGACC. Protein product: CASFYRET. The whole CDR3 region reads CASFYRETQYF. The chain recombines TRBV7-8 with TRBJ2-5; D is undetermined. The read stops 3 residues short of the end of the CDR3; the missing end is completed from the germline J gene. CDR1 SGHVS and CDR2 FQNEAQ come from the germline V gene. Trimming stripped 9 bases from V and 4 bases from J, with 9 bases between. This CDR3 contains 11 residues.

This clone has a count of ten or more. The sequenced fragment ends 3 residues before the CDR3 boundary, so the rest is inferred from the germline J gene. The chain employs TRBV18 and TRBJ1-1; D is unclear. This CDR3 has 14 amino acids. Trimming shortened V by 1 base and J by 7 bases, and 13 bases separated the two germline ends. The germline V gene encodes CDR1 KGHSH and CDR2 LQKENI. The CDR3 sequence is CASSPQRVLVEAFF. CDR3 DNA, as far as it was read: TGTGCCAGCTCACCACAAAGGGTTCTGGTTGAA.

At least ten counts were recorded for this clone. The CDR3 goes on 3 residues after the read ends, and that part is filled in from the germline J gene. The chain couples TRBV7-8 to TRBJ2-1; TRBD2 matches at 9 bases. The CDR3 runs 17 residues. The germline V gene has CDR1 SGHVS and CDR2 FQNEAQ. V shed 5 bases and J 2 bases; nucleotides not matched to a gene: 10. The sequenced CDR3 bases are TGTGCCAGCAGCCGTCTGGGAGCGGGGGGAACCTACAATGAG. This translates into CASSRLGAGGTYNE. The entire CDR3 protein is CASSRLGAGGTYNEQFF.

A few counts support this clone. The CDR3 end is not reached by the read, which stops 3 residues before it; the germline J gene fills it in. This chain connects TRBV19 to TRBJ2-7; 12 positions match TRBD2. The germline CDR1 and CDR2 sequences are LNHDA and SQIVND (reference sequence). V was pared by 9 bases and J by 3 bases, with 18 bases of the junction left unmatched. This CDR3 region has 18 residues. Incomplete CDR3 DNA: TGTGCCAGCCCTAACGGGCTAGCGGGAGGGCCGGGCCTCTACGAG. As protein: CASPNGLAGGPGLYE. The complete CDR3 reads CASPNGLAGGPGLYEQYF.

Details on this clone: Sequencing ends 3 residues short of the CDR3 end; the germline J gene provides the rest. This chain connects TRBV7-8 to TRBJ2-7, with D hard to call. The V gene lost 3 bases and the J gene lost 5 bases, with 11 bases spanning the gap. Germline CDR1 is SGHVS and CDR2 is FQNEAQ. The CDR3 runs to 13 residues. This CDR3 reads CASSLWAVDEQYF. CDR3 DNA (partial): TGTGCCAGCAGCTTGTGGGCTGTTGACGAG.

This clone was recorded many times. The read finishes 3 residues shy of the CDR3 end, and the germline J gene is used to complete it. V is TRBV7-2 and J is TRBJ1-2; D is perhaps TRBD1 (5 bases). The ends were cut back, 5 bases at V and 4 bases at J, with 14 bases in the middle. CDR1 and CDR2 from the germline V gene are SGHTA and FQGNSA. The CDR3 is 14 amino acids. Partial CDR3 DNA: TGTGCCAGCAGCCTCCACAGGCTCGCCTATGGC. It is translated as CASSLHRLAYG. The CDR3, in full, reads CASSLHRLAYGYTF.

A word on this clone: The read stops 3 residues short of the end of the CDR3; the missing end is completed from the germline J gene. The V call is TRBV6-4, the J call TRBJ2-1; no clear D. CDR3 size: 12 residues. V was shortened by 0 bases and J by 7 bases, with 4 bases between the two germline ends. Germline V gene lookup returns CDR1 MRHNA and CDR2 SNTAGT. The DNA read from the CDR3 is TGTGCCAGCAGTGACTCCCGGAATGAG. This codes for CASSDSRNE. The full CDR3 sequence reads CASSDSRNEQFF.

This clone appeared many times. The read terminates 3 residues before the CDR3 end, so the remaining end is supplied by the germline J gene. The chain links TRBV20-1 to TRBJ1-6, with TRBD1 matching 9 bases. CDR1 and CDR2 (germline): DFQATT, SNEGSKA (reference sequence). This CDR3 is 16 amino acids long. The J segment lost 4 bases and the V segment lost 5 bases, leaving 9 bases of the junction unmatched. The sequenced CDR3 bases are TGCAGTGCTCCTAACTTAGGGACAGGGTATAATTCACCC. This sequence encodes CSAPNLGTGYNSP. The entire CDR3 reads CSAPNLGTGYNSPLHF.

The covered CDR3 bases are TGTGCCAGCAGCTCCGACAGGGACTCCTACGAG. It translates to CASSSDRDSYE. The CDR3 in its entirety is CASSSDRDSYEQYF. The chain links TRBV7-6 to TRBJ2-7; 7 nucleotides line up with TRBD1. Read data end 3 residues before the CDR3 end; the end is taken from the germline J gene. J gave up 0 bases and V 4 bases, and 3 bases lay outside the gene matches. Germline V gives CDR1 SGHVS, CDR2 FNYEAQ. The CDR3 is 14 residues long.